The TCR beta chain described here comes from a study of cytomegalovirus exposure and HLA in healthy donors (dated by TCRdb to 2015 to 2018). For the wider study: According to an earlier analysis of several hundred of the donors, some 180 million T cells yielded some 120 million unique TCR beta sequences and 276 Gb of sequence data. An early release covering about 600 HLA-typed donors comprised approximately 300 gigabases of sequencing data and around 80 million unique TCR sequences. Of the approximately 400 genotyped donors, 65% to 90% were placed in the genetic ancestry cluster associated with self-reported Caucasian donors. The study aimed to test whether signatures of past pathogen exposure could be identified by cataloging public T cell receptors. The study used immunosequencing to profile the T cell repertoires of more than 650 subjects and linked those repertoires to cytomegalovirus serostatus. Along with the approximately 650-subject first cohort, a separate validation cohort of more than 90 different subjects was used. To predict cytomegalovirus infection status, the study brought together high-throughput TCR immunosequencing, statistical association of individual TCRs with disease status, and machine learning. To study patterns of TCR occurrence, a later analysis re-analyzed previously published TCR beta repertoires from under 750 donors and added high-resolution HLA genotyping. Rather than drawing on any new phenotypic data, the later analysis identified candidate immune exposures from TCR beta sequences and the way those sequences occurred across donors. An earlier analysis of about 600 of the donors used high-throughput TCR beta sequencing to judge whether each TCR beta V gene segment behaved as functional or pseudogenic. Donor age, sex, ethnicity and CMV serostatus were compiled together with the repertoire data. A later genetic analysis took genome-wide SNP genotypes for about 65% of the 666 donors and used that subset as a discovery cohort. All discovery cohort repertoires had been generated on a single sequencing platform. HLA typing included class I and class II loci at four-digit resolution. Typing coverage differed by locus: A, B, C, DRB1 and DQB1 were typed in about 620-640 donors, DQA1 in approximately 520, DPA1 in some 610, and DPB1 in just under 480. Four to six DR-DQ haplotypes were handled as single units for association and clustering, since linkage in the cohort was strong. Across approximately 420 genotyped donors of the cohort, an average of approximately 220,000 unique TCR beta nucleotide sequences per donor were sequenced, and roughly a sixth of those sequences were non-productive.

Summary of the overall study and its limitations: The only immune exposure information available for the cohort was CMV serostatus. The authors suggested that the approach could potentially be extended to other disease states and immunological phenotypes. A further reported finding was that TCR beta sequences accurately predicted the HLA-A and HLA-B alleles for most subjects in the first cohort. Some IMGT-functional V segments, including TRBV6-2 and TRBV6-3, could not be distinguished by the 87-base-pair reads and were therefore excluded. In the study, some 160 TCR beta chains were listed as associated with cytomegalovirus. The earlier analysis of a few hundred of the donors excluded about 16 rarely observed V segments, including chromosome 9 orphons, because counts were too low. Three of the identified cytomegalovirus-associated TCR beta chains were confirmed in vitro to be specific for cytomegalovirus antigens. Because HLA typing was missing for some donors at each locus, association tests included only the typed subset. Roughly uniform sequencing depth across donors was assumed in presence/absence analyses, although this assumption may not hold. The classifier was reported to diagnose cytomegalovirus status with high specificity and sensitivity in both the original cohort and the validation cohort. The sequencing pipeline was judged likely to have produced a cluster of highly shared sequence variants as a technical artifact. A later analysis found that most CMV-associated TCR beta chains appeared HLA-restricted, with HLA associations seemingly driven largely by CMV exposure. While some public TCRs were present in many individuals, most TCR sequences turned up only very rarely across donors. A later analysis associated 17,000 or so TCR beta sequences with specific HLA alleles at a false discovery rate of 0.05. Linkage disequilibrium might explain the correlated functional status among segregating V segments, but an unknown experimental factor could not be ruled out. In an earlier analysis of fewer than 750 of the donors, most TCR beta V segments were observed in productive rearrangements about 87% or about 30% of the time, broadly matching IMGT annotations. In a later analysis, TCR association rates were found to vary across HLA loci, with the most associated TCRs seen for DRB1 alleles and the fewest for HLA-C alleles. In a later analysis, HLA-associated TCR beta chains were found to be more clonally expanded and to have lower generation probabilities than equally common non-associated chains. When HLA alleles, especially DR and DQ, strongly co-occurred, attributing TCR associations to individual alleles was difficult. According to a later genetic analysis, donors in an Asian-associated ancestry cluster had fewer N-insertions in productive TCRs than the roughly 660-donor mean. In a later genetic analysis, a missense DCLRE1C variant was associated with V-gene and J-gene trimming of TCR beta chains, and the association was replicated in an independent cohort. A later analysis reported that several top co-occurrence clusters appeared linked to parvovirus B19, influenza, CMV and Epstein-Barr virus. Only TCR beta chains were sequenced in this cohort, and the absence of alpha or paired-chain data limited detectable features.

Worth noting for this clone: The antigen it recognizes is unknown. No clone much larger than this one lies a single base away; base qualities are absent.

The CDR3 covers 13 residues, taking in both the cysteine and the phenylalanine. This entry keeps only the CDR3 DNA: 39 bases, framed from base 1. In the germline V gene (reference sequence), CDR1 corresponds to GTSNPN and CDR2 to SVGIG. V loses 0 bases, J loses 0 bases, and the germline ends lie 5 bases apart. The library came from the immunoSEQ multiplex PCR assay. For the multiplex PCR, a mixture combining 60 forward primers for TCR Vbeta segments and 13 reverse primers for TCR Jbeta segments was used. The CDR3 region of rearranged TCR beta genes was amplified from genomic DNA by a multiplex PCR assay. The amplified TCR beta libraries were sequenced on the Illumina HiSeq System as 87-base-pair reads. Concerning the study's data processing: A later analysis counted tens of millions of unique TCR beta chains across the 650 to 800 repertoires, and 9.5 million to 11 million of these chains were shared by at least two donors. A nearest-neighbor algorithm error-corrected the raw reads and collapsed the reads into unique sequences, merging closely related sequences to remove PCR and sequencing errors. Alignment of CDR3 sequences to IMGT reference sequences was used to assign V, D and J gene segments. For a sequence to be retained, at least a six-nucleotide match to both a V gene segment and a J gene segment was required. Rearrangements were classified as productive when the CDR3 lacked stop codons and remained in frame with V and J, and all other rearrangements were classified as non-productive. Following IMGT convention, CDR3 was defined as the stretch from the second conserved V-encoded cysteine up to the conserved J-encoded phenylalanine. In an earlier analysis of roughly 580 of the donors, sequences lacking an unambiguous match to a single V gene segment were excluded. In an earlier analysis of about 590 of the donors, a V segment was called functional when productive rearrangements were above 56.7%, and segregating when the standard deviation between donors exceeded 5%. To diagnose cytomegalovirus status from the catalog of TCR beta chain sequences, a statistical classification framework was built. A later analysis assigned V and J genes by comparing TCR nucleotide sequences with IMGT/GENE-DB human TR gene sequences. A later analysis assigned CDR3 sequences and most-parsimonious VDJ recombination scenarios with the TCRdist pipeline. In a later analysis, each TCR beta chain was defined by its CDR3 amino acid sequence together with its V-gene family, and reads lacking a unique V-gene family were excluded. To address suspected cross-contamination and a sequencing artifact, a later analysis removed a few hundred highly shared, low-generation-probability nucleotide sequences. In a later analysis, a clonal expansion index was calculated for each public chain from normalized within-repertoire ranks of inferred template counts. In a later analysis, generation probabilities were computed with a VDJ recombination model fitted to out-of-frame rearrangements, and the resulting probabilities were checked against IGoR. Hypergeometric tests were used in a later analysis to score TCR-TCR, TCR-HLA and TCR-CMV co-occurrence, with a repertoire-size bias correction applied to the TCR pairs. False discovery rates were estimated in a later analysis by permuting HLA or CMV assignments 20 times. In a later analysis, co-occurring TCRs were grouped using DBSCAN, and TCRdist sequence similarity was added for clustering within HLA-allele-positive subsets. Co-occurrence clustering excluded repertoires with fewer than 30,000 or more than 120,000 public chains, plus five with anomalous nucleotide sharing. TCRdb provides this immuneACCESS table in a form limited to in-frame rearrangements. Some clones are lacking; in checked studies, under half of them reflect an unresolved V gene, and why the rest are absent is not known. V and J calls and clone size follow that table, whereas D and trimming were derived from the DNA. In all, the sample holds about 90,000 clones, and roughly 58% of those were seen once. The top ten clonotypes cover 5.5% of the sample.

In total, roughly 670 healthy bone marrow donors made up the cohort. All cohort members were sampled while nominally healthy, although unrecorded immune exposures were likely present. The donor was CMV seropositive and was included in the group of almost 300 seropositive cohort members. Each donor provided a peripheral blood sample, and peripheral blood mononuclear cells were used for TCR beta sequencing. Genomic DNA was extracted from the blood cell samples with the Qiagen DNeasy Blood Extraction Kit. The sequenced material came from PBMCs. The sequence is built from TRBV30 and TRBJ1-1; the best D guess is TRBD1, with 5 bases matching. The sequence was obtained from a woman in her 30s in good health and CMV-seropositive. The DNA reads TGTGCCTGGAGTGTACAGGTGAACACTGAAGCTTTCTTT. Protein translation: CAWSVQVNTEAFF.